This T cell receptor (beta chain) stems from a study of shared clonotypes between healthy human individuals. Across the whole study: Participating donors consisted of two women and a few men aged 18 to 49.

Libraries were prepared by immunoSEQ multiplex PCR; TCRdb keeps only in-frame clonotypes and omits some of them. Found here are 980,000 or so clones, 76% of them singletons; the top ten hold roughly 1.5%. A remark on this clone: The target antigen is unknown.

General study findings and limits: A handful of donors held approximately 4.5% of naive CD4 clonotypes in common.

CDR3 length: 14 amino acids. Trimming cost V 0 bases and J 5 bases; bases outside gene matches: 5. Germline loops: CDR1 SGHRS, CDR2 YFSETQ. Everyone who donated was a Caucasian adult who lived in Nashville, Tennessee. Division of CD4+ cells produced a CD45RA+ naive subset and a CD45RA-negative memory subset. This receptor was obtained from a man aged 18 to 30 in good health. The source material was memory CD4+ T cells sorted from blood. Subset specified: CD45RA-negative fraction. The V gene is TRBV5-1, the J gene TRBJ2-7; 7 positions match TRBD2. This CDR3 reads CASSLVAGADEQYF. DNA of the CDR3: TGCGCCAGCAGCTTGGTTGCGGGAGCCGACGAGCAGTACTTC. Filled out from reference TRBV5-1 and TRBJ2-7, the complete variable domain reads KAGVTQTPRYLIKTRGQQVTLSCSPISGHRSVSWYQQTPGQGLQFLFEYFSETQRNKGNFPGRFSGRQFSNSRSEMNVSTLELGDSALYLCASSLVAGADEQYFGPGTRLTVT.